This T cell receptor (beta chain) is from a study of CD8+ T cells in alopecia areata. The sorting of PBMCs gave CD4+ and CD8+ T cells. Investigators isolated RNA and reverse transcribed it into cDNA to act as the sequencing template. Data came from immunoSEQ multiplex PCR; TCRdb stores just in-frame clones and leaves some out. Among a few hundred thousand clones listed, more than 50% were seen once. This clone was observed once. Other nucleotide sequences from this sample produce the same CDR3. The sequence came from a human donor in good health. What was sequenced was CD8+ T cells sorted from blood.

The CDR3 region is CASSYSMNTEAFF. The CDR3 DNA sequence: TGTGCCAGCAGTTACTCAATGAACACTGAAGCTTTCTTT. The rearrangement links TRBV6-5 to TRBJ1-1; D is ambiguous. The CDR3 sequence is 13 residues long. V dropped 0 bases and J dropped 0 bases, with 2 bases sitting between them. The germline CDR1 and CDR2 sequences are MNHEY and SVGAGI.